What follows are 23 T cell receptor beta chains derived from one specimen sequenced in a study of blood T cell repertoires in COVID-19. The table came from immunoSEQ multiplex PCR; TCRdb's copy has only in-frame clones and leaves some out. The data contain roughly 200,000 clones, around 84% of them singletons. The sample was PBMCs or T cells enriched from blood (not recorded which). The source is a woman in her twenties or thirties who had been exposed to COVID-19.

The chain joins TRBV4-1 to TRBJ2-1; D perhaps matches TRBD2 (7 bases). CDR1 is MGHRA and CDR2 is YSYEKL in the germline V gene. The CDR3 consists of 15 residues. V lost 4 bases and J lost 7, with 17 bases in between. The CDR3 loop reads CASSPRGASRNEQFF. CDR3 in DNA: TGCGCCAGCAGCCCCCGGGGGGCCAGTCGAAATGAGCAGTTCTTC.

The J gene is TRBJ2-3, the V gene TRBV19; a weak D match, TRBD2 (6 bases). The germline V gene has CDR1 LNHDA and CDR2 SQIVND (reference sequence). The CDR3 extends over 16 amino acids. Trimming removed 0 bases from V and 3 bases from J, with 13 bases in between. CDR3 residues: CASSIDSASETDTQYF. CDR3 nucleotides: TGTGCCAGTAGTATAGATTCGGCTAGCGAAACAGATACGCAGTATTTT.

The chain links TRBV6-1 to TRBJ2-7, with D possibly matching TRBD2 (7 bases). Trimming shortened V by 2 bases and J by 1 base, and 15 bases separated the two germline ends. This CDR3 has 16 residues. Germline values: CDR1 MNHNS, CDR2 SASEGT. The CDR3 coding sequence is TGTGCCAGCAGTGAACCCTCAGGGAGGGGGTCCTACGAGCAGTACTTC. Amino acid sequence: CASSEPSGRGSYEQYF.

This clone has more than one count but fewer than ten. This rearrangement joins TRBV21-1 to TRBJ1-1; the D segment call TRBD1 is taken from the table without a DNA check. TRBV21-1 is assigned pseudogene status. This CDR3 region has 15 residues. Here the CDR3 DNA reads TGTGCCAGCAGCAAACTTGTCAGGGTGAACACTGAAGCTTTCTTT. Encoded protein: CASSKLVRVNTEAFF.

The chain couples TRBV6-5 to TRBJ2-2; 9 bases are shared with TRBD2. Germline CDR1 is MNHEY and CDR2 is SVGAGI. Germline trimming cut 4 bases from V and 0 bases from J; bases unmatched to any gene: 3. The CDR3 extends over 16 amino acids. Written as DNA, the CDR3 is TGTGCCAGCAGTTCTATAGCGGGGGCGAACACCGGGGAGCTGTTTTTT. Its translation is CASSSIAGANTGELFF.

The CDR3 reads CASSLVWGGTDTQYF. As DNA, the CDR3 is TGTGCCAGCAGCTTAGTGTGGGGCGGCACAGATACGCAGTATTTT. V and J are TRBV7-2 and TRBJ2-3; TRBD1 might be the D (5 bases). The CDR3 sequence is 15 residues long. Germline V gene data show CDR1 as SGHTA and CDR2 as FQGNSA. The V gene lost 1 base and the J gene lost 1 base, with 9 bases spanning the gap.

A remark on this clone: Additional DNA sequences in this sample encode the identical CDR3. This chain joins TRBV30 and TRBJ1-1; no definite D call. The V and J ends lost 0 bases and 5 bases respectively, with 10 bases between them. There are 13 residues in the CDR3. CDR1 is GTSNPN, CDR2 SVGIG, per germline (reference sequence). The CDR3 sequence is CAWSVAGSTEAFF. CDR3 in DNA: TGTGCCTGGAGTGTAGCAGGTAGTACTGAAGCTTTCTTT.

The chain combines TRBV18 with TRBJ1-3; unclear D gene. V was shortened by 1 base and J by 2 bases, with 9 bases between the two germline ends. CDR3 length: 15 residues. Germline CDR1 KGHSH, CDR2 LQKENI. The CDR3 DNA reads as TGTGCCAGCTCACCACGAGAGGAGACTGGAAACACCATATATTTT. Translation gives CASSPREETGNTIYF. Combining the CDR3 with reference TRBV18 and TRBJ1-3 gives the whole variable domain NAGVMQNPRHLVRRRGQEARLRCSPMKGHSHVYWYRQLPEEGLKFMVYLQKENIIDESGMPKERFSAEFPKEGPSILRIQQVVRGDSAAYFCASSPREETGNTIYFGEGSWLTVV.

The CDR3 loop reads CASSSQHADRERGGNTIYF. The DNA for the CDR3 is TGTGCCAGCAGCTCCCAACATGCGGACAGGGAGAGGGGTGGAAACACCATATATTTT. The chain uses TRBV11-2 and TRBJ1-3; 8 bases line up with TRBD1. V was pared by 4 bases and J by 3 bases, with 17 bases of the junction left unmatched. The CDR3 has 19 residues. Per germline, CDR1 SGHAT and CDR2 FQNNGV. The full variable domain, with the rest looked up from reference TRBV11-2 and TRBJ1-3, is EAGVAQSPRYKIIEKRQSVAFWCNPISGHATLYWYQQILGQGPKLLIQFQNNGVVDDSQLPKDRFSAERLKGVDSTLKIQPAKLEDSAVYLCASSSQHADRERGGNTIYFGEGSWLTVV.

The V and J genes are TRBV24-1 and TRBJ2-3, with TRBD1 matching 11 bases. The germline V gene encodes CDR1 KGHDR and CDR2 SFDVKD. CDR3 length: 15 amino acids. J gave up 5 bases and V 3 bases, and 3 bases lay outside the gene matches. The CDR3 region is CATSDGQGAGDTQYF. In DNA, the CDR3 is TGTGCCACCAGTGATGGACAGGGGGCTGGAGATACGCAGTATTTT.

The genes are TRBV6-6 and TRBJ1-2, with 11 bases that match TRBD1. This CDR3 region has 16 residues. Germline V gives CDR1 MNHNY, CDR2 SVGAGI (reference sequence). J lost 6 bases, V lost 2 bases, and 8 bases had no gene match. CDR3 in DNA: TGTGCCAGCAGTTACCCAGGACAGGGGGCGCAGGATGGCTACACCTTC. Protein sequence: CASSYPGQGAQDGYTF.

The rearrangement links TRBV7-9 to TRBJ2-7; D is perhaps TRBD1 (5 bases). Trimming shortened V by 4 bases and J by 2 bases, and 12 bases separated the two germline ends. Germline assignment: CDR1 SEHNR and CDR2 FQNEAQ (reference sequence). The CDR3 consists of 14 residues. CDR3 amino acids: CASSYDRNPYEQYF. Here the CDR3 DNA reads TGTGCCAGCAGCTATGACAGAAACCCCTACGAGCAGTACTTC.

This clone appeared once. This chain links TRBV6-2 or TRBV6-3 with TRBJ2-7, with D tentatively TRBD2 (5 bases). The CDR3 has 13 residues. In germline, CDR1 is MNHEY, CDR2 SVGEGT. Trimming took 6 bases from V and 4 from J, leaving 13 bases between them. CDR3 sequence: CASSIGGGYEQYF. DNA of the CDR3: TGTGCCAGCAGCATAGGTGGCGGGTACGAGCAGTACTTC.

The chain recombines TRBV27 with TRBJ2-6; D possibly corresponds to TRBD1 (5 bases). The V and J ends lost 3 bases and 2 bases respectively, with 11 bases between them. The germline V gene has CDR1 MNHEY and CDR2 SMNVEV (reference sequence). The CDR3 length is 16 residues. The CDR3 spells CASSLRWGAGANVLTF. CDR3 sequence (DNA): TGTGCCAGCAGTTTGCGGTGGGGCGCTGGGGCCAACGTCCTGACTTTC.

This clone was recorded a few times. The CDR3 is CAITMPDREPGNTIYF. CDR3 coding DNA: TGTGCCATCACCATGCCCGACAGGGAACCTGGAAACACCATATATTTT. The chain carries TRBV10-3 and TRBJ1-3; 7 bases line up with TRBD1. V lost 7 bases to trimming and J lost 2 bases; unmatched junction nucleotides: 11. Per germline, CDR1 ENHRY and CDR2 SYGVKD. This CDR3 is 16 amino acids long.

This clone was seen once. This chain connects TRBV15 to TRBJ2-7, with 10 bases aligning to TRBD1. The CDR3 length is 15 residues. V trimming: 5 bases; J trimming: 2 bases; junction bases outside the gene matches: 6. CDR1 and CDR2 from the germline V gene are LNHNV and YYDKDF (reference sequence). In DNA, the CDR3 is TGTGCCACCAGCCCCTCCGGACAGGGGGCCTACGAGCAGTACTTC. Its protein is CATSPSGQGAYEQYF. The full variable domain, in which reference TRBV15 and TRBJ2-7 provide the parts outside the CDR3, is DAMVIQNPRYQVTQFGKPVTLSCSQTLNHNVMYWYQQKSSQAPKLLFHYYDKDFNNEADTPDNFQSRRPNTSFCFLDIRSPGLGDTAMYLCATSPSGQGAYEQYFGPGTRLTVT.

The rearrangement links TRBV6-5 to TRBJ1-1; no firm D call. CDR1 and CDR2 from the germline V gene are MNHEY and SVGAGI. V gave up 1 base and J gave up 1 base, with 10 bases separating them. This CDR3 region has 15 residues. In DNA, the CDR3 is TGTGCCAGCAGTTACTTGTCCCCCGGGAACACTGAAGCTTTCTTT. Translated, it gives CASSYLSPGNTEAFF.

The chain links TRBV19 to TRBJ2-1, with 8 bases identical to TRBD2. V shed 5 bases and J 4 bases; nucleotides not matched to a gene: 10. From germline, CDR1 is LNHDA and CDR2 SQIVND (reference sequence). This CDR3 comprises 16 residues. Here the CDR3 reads CASSPQSGGLYNEQFF. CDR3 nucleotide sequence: TGTGCCAGTAGTCCCCAGAGCGGGGGCCTATACAATGAGCAGTTCTTC. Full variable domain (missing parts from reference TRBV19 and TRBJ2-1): DGGITQSPKYLFRKEGQNVTLSCEQNLNHDAMYWYRQDPGQGLRLIYYSQIVNDFQKGDIAEGYSVSREKKESFPLTVTSAQKNPTAFYLCASSPQSGGLYNEQFFGPGTRLTVL.

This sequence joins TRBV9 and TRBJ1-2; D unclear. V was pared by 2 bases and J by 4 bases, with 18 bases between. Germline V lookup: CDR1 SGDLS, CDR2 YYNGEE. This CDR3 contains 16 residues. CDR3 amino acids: CASSVGPLDEGYGYTF. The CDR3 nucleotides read TGTGCCAGCAGCGTGGGTCCCCTAGACGAAGGCTATGGCTACACCTTC.

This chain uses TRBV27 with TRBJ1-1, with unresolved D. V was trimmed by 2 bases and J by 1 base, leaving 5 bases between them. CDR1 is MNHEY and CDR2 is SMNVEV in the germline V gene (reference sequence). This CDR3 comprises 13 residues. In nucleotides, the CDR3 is TGTGCCAGCAGTTTACGGGGGAACACTGAAGCTTTCTTT. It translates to CASSLRGNTEAFF.

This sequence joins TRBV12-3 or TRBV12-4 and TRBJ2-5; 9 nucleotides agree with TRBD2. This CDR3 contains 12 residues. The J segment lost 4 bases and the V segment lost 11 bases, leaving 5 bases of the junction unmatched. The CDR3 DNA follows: TGTGCCTCGGGACTAGCAGTAGAGACCCAGTACTTC. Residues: CASGLAVETQYF.

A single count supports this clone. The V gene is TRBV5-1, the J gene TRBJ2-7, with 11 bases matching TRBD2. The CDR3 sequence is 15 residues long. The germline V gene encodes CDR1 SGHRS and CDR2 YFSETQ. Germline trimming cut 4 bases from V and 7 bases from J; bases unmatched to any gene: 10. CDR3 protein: CASSPPLAGVEEQYF. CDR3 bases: TGCGCCAGCAGCCCACCACTAGCGGGGGTTGAAGAGCAGTACTTC.

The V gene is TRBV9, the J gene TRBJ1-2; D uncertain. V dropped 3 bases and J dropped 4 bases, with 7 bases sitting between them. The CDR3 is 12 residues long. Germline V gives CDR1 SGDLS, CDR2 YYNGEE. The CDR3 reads CASSGALYGYTF. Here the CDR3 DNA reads TGTGCCAGCAGCGGAGCCCTCTATGGCTACACCTTC.